A selection of T cell receptor beta chains follows, all from one sample in a study of blood T cell repertoires in COVID-19. The table came from immunoSEQ multiplex PCR; TCRdb's copy has only in-frame clones and leaves some out. The profile shows some 500,000 clones, around nine tenths of them singletons. Sample: PBMCs or T cells enriched from blood (not recorded which). The receptors derive from a woman aged 35 to 49 who had recovered from COVID-19. Each CDR3 is given with its conserved first and last residue. The D gene is left open where the match is weak. Size is omitted from some rows. Given values are once, few, many or a class for expanded clones.

j_call | d_call | clone_size | v_call | cdr3_nt | cdr3_aa
TRBJ1-5 | NA | few | TRBV4-1 | TGCGCCAGCAGCCAAGATGGGGGGGCTATGGCCCAGCATTTT | CASSQDGGAMAQHF
TRBJ1-6 | TRBD1 | NA | TRBV5-1 | TGCGCCAGCAGCTTGGATCCGGGCAGGGGGCTCGCAGGGTCACCCCTCCACTTT | CASSLDPGRGLAGSPLHF
TRBJ2-5 | NA | NA | TRBV7-8 | TGTGCCAGCAGCTTCAGCTTTGTACTCAGGGCCCAAGAGACCCAGTACTTC | CASSFSFVLRAQETQYF
TRBJ1-3 | TRBD1 | NA | TRBV3-1/TRBV3-2 | TGTGCCAGCGGCCCGGGACAGACGACTGGAAACACCATATATTTT | CASGPGQTTGNTIYF
TRBJ2-1 | TRBD2 | NA | TRBV27 | TGTGCCAGCAGTTTCTCGCCCAGCGGGAGCTTCAATGAGCAGTTCTTC | CASSFSPSGSFNEQFF
TRBJ2-5 | TRBD1 | NA | TRBV27 | TGTGCCAGCAGTTTCGACAGGGATCAAGAGACCCAGTACTTC | CASSFDRDQETQYF
TRBJ2-7 | NA | NA | TRBV5-8 | TGTGCCCAAAGAGAAGGGAGAACGACCTACGAGCAGTACTTC | CAQREGRTTYEQYF
TRBJ1-1 | NA | NA | TRBV9 | TGTGCCACCTCACCAGGATCTAACACTGAAGCTTTCTTT | CATSPGSNTEAFF
TRBJ2-1 | NA | NA | TRBV15 | TGTGCCACCGGGAGACACAATGAGCAGTTCTTC | CATGRHNEQFF
TRBJ1-2 | TRBD1 | NA | TRBV7-9 | TGTGCCAGCAGCTTACTGGGGTCGGGACAGGGGAATTCAGATGGCTACACCTTC | CASSLLGSGQGNSDGYTF
TRBJ2-1 | NA | NA | TRBV27 | TGTGCCAGCAATATAAGGGACTCCAGGAGAGGGGTATTGGCCCCTGATGAGCAGTTCTTC | CASNIRDSRRGVLAPDEQFF
TRBJ1-1 | NA | NA | TRBV9 | TGTGCCAGCAGCGTAGTGGTTGGAGGAGGAACGAACACTGAAGCTTTCTTT | CASSVVVGGGTNTEAFF
TRBJ2-5 | TRBD2 | NA | TRBV20-1 | TGCAGTGCTAGTCAGCGGGAGCCTCAAGAGACCCAGTACTTC | CSASQREPQETQYF
TRBJ2-3 | TRBD2 | NA | TRBV6-6 | TGTGCCAGCATTCGGACTAGCGGGAGTTACGAGGGGGGAGATACGCAGTATTTT | CASIRTSGSYEGGDTQYF
TRBJ1-4 | NA | NA | TRBV6-5 | TGTGCCAGCAGTTACTCAGGAGGGGCGGCGGAAAAACTGTTTTTT | CASSYSGGAAEKLFF
TRBJ1-2 | NA | NA | TRBV19 | TGTGCCAGTAGTTCTCACAGGAGCTATGGCTACACCTTC | CASSSHRSYGYTF
TRBJ1-3 | TRBD1 | once | TRBV5-1 | TGCGCCAGCAGCTCCCGGACAGGGGGTACTGGAAACACCATATATTTT | CASSSRTGGTGNTIYF
TRBJ2-2 | NA | NA | TRBV14 | TGTGCCAGCAGCTATAGGGGTGCCACCGGGGAGCTGTTTTTT | CASSYRGATGELFF
TRBJ2-2 | TRBD1 | few | TRBV5-1 | TGCGCCAGCTCCTCGCAGGGGGACACCGGGGAGCTGTTTTTT | CASSSQGDTGELFF
TRBJ2-2 | NA | NA | TRBV27 | TGTGCCAGCTCAGGGGCTAGAAACACCGGGGAGCTGTTTTTT | CASSGARNTGELFF
TRBJ2-7 | TRBD2 | few | TRBV10-1 | TGCGCCAGCAGTGAAGGCGGGAGTAGGAACGAGCAGTACTTC | CASSEGGSRNEQYF
TRBJ2-1 | NA | NA | TRBV5-4 | TGTGCCAGCAGCCGGGGAGCACGGGGTGTGGATGAGCAGTTCTTC | CASSRGARGVDEQFF
TRBJ2-5 | NA | NA | TRBV7-9 | TGTGCCAGCAGCTTCCACAGGGTTGAGACCCAGTACTTC | CASSFHRVETQYF
TRBJ2-3 | TRBD1 | NA | TRBV18 | TGTGCCAGCTCACCGATGGACAGGATCACAGATACGCAGTATTTT | CASSPMDRITDTQYF
TRBJ2-3 | TRBD2 | NA | TRBV6-1 | TGTGCCAGCAGTGAGTTAGTAGCGGGCCTTGGGGGTACAGATACGCAGTATTTT | CASSELVAGLGGTDTQYF
TRBJ2-5 | TRBD2 | NA | TRBV7-8 | TGTGCCAGCACCCAGTGGGGGGGGAAAGAGACCCAGTACTTC | CASTQWGGKETQYF
TRBJ1-2 | NA | NA | TRBV6-5 | TGTGCCAGCAGTTTGACCTGGGGAGAGGACTATGGCTACACCTTC | CASSLTWGEDYGYTF
TRBJ2-7 | NA | NA | TRBV4-3 | TGCGCCAGCAGCCAAGGAGGAAGCCTCCTCCACGAGCAGTACTTC | CASSQGGSLLHEQYF